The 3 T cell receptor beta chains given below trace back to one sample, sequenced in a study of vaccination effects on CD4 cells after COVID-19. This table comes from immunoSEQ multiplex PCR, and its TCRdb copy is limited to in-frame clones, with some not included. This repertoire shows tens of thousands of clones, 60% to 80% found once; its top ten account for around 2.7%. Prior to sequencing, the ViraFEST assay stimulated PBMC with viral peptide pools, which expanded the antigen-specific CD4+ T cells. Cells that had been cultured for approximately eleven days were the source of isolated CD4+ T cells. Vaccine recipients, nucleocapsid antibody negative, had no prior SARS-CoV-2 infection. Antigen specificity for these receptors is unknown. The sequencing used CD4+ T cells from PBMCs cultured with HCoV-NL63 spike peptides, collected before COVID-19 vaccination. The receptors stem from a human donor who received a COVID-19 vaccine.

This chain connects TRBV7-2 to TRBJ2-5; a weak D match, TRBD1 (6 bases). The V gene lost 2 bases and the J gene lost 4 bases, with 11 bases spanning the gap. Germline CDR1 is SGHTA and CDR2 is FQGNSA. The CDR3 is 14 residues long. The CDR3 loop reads CASSLTQGGETQYF. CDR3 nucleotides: TGTGCCAGCAGCTTAACACAGGGTGGAGAGACCCAGTACTTC.

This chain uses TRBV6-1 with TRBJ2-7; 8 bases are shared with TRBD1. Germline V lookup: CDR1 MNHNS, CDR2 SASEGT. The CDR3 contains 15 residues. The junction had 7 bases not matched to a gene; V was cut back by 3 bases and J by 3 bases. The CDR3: CASSDGTGGFYEQYV. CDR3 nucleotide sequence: TGTGCCAGCAGTGATGGAACAGGGGGATTCTACGAGCAGTACGTC.

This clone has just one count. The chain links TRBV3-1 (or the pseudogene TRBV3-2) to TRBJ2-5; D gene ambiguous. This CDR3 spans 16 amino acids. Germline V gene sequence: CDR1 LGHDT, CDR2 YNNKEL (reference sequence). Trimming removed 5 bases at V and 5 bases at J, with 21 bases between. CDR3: CASSEPTPISSETQYF. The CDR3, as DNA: TGTGCCAGCAGCGAACCCACTCCCATTTCTTCTGAGACCCAGTACTTC.